The 2 T cell receptor beta chains listed next were all sequenced from one sample in a study of somatic mutations in cytotoxic T cells in rheumatoid arthritis. The method was immunoSEQ multiplex PCR; TCRdb's version includes in-frame clones alone and lacks a portion of them. The top ten clones hold roughly a fifth of a sample with about 18,000 clones, approximately 84% of them seen once. Sequenced material: CD8+ T cells sorted from blood. These receptors all come from an adult with rheumatoid arthritis.

The chain carries TRBV7-9 and TRBJ2-1; a weak D match, TRBD1 (6 bases). The CDR3 consists of 15 residues. The V end was cut by 3 bases, the J end by 8 bases, with 17 bases between. Germline CDR1 is SEHNR and CDR2 is FQNEAQ (reference sequence). The CDR3, as DNA: TGTGCCAGCAGCTTCGTGGGGGCCCCGTTGGATGAGCAGTTCTTC. Residues: CASSFVGAPLDEQFF.

The V gene is TRBV14, the J gene TRBJ2-1, with TRBD2 identical over 8 bases. Germline V gene lookup returns CDR1 SGHDN and CDR2 FVKESK. With 3 bases clipped from V and 6 bases from J, the junction kept 7 bases outside the gene matches. CDR3 length: 15 residues. The CDR3 coding sequence is TGTGCCAGCAGCCAGAGCGGGGGCTTCCTCAATGAGCAGTTCTTC. As protein: CASSQSGGFLNEQFF.